These 27 T cell receptor beta chains share one sample of origin, sequenced in a study of T cell responses to AZD1222 COVID-19 vaccine. The protocol was immunoSEQ multiplex PCR, while the TCRdb copy is restricted to in-frame clones and leaves out a portion. The table shows some 180,000 clones, with 80% to 95% occurring only once. The sample consisted of peripheral blood, taken 28 days after the second AZD1222 dose. The receptor source for this set is an adult who received the AZD1222 COVID-19 vaccine.

The V gene is TRBV2, the J gene TRBJ2-5, with TRBD2 identical over 9 bases. The CDR3 contains 15 residues. The ends lost 2 bases at V and 8 bases at J; junction bases unmatched: 9. From germline, CDR1 is SNHLY and CDR2 FYNNEI. CDR3 in DNA: TGTGCCAGCAGTGAATCCGCTAGCGGGATTGGTACCCAGTACTTC. Its protein is CASSESASGIGTQYF.

The gene calls are TRBV6-2 or TRBV6-3 and TRBJ2-3, with TRBD2 matching 8 bases. The CDR3 totals 19 residues. The germline CDR1 and CDR2 sequences are MNHEY and SVGEGT. The ends lost 4 bases at V and 0 bases at J; junction bases unmatched: 15. The CDR3 reads CASSLGLWGSGDSTDTQYF. In nucleotides, the CDR3 is TGTGCCAGCAGTTTGGGTCTTTGGGGTAGCGGGGATAGCACAGATACGCAGTATTTT.

The V and J genes are TRBV20-1 and TRBJ1-5; D might be TRBD1 (5 bases). V lost 6 bases and J 2 bases, leaving 17 bases between the germline ends. This CDR3 comprises 15 residues. The germline gives CDR1 DFQATT, CDR2 SNEGSKA (reference sequence). CDR3 protein: CSASTGGGRNQPQHF. The CDR3 bases are TGCAGTGCCAGTACCGGGGGGGGACGCAATCAGCCCCAGCATTTT.

The chain links TRBV19 to TRBJ2-3, with 10 nucleotides matching TRBD2. There are 14 residues in the CDR3. J was trimmed by 3 bases and V by 8 bases; bases with no gene match: 5. Germline V gives CDR1 LNHDA, CDR2 SQIVND (reference sequence). The chain's CDR3 is CASRIAGGTDTQYF. The CDR3 DNA is TGTGCCAGTCGAATAGCGGGAGGAACAGATACGCAGTATTTT.

The V call is TRBV2, the J call TRBJ2-5, with TRBD1 as a possible D gene (6 bases). This CDR3 region has 14 residues. Per germline, CDR1 SNHLY and CDR2 FYNNEI. Trimming shortened V by 4 bases and J by 2 bases, and 11 bases separated the two germline ends. CDR3 loop: CASSAQQGQETQYF. CDR3 nucleotide sequence: TGTGCCAGCAGTGCCCAACAGGGACAAGAGACCCAGTACTTC.

The V gene is TRBV5-1, the J gene TRBJ2-7; tentative D call: TRBD2 (6 bases). V dropped 3 bases and J dropped 2 bases, with 21 bases sitting between them. This CDR3 has 17 residues. CDR1 is SGHRS, CDR2 YFSETQ, per germline. The CDR3 is CASSSASPGRKPYEQYF. The CDR3 DNA reads TGCGCCAGCAGCTCCGCCTCCCCAGGGAGGAAGCCCTACGAGCAGTACTTC.

The V gene is TRBV28, the J gene TRBJ1-2, with D uncertain. With 3 bases removed from V and 8 bases from J, the gap between germline ends came to 7 bases. Germline loops: CDR1 MDHEN, CDR2 SYDVKM. The CDR3 has 11 amino acids. This CDR3 reads CASSFRRGYTF. Here the CDR3 DNA reads TGTGCCAGCAGTTTTAGGCGGGGCTACACCTTC.

The chain uses TRBV5-6 and TRBJ1-3; the D gene is possibly TRBD1 (6 bases). Germline V gives CDR1 SGHDT, CDR2 YYEEEE. Trimming took 3 bases from V and 2 from J, leaving 12 bases between them. The CDR3 spans 15 residues. The CDR3 loop is CASSYGQPPGNTIYF. The CDR3 DNA reads as TGTGCCAGCAGCTATGGACAGCCTCCTGGAAACACCATATATTTT.

The chain uses TRBV6-5 and TRBJ2-2, with D uncertain. Germline assignment: CDR1 MNHEY and CDR2 SVGAGI. This CDR3 has 12 amino acids. Between the trimmed V and J ends, which lost 4 bases and 4 bases, there was a span of 4 bases. The CDR3 DNA sequence: TGTGCCAGCAGTTCGGCCACCGGGGAGCTGTTTTTT. Protein: CASSSATGELFF.

This chain connects TRBV2 to TRBJ1-2; tentative D call: TRBD1 (5 bases). Germline CDR1 is SNHLY and CDR2 is FYNNEI. V was clipped by 6 bases and J by 0 bases, with 8 bases between them. The CDR3 is 13 residues long. Here the CDR3 reads CASRDTPNYGYTF. CDR3 bases: TGTGCCAGCAGGGACACCCCTAACTATGGCTACACCTTC.

The chain combines TRBV9 with TRBJ2-7, with 9 bases identical to TRBD1. Looked up from germline, CDR1 is SGDLS and CDR2 is YYNGEE. The CDR3 sequence is 15 residues long. V lost 4 bases to trimming and J lost 3 bases; unmatched junction nucleotides: 8. The CDR3 spells CASSPIGDRDYEQYF. In DNA form, the CDR3 reads TGTGCCAGCAGCCCAATTGGGGACAGGGACTACGAGCAGTACTTC.

The chain joins TRBV9 to TRBJ2-5; D unresolved. The V end lost 3 bases, the J end lost 0 bases, and 9 bases lay between the germline ends. The germline V gene has CDR1 SGDLS and CDR2 YYNGEE. The CDR3 consists of 14 residues. The CDR3 region has the DNA TGTGCCAGCAGCGCATCCCTAAACCAAGAGACCCAGTACTTC. Translating it yields CASSASLNQETQYF.

DNA of the CDR3: TGTGCCAGCAGCCCTCTCGTAGATGAAAAACTGTTTTTT. Its translation is CASSPLVDEKLFF. This chain joins TRBV7-8 and TRBJ1-4; D gene ambiguous. The CDR3 loop spans 13 amino acids. Trimming left V 5 bases short and J 6 bases short, with 10 bases between. Germline values: CDR1 SGHVS, CDR2 FQNEAQ.

The CDR3, as DNA: TGTGCCAGCAGCTCCCCCAAGCAAAACAGCTCTGGCTACACCTTC. Protein: CASSSPKQNSSGYTF. The rearrangement uses TRBV7-3 and TRBJ1-2, with D hard to call. Trimming cost V 4 bases and J 7 bases, with 19 bases left between them. The CDR3 runs 15 residues. Germline values: CDR1 SGHTA, CDR2 FQGTGA.

The chain combines TRBV9 with TRBJ1-2, with 8 positions matching TRBD1. Germline CDR1 and CDR2: SGDLS and YYNGEE. The CDR3 has 14 residues. Trimming removed 4 bases from V and 7 bases from J; junction bases left unmatched: 9. CDR3 in DNA: TGTGCCAGCAGCCCGCCCCAGGGGGCTGTTGGCTACACCTTC. Protein product: CASSPPQGAVGYTF.

This chain uses TRBV7-2 with TRBJ1-5; D is uncertain. The germline CDR1 and CDR2 sequences are SGHTA and FQGNSA. V was cut by 2 bases and J by 0 bases, with 5 bases left in between. The CDR3 is 14 residues long. The CDR3 region has the DNA TGTGCCAGCAGCTTATACGTTAGCAATCAGCCCCAGCATTTT. Translated: CASSLYVSNQPQHF.

V usage is TRBV2 and J usage is TRBJ2-5, with D unclear. The CDR3 totals 10 residues. V lost 8 bases, J lost 5 bases, and 6 bases lay in between. Germline CDR1 reads SNHLY; CDR2 reads FYNNEI. CDR3 residues: CASGRETQYF. The CDR3 nucleotides are TGTGCCAGCGGGCGGGAGACCCAGTACTTC. Drawing the rest from reference TRBV2 and TRBJ2-5, the complete variable domain is EPEVTQTPSHQVTQMGQEVILRCVPISNHLYFYWYRQILGQKVEFLVSFYNNEISEKSEIFDDQFSVERPDGSNFTLKIRSTKLEDSAMYFCASGRETQYFGPGTRLLVL.

The V and J genes are TRBV6-6 and TRBJ2-6; D gene uncertain. This CDR3 comprises 19 residues. V lost 5 bases, J lost 0 bases, and 20 bases lay in between. Germline V gives CDR1 MNHNY, CDR2 SVGAGI (reference sequence). CDR3 loop: CASSPQYEAGSSGANVLTF. CDR3 sequence (DNA): TGTGCCAGCAGTCCTCAGTACGAGGCCGGCAGCTCTGGGGCCAACGTCCTGACTTTC.

This clone was seen just once. This rearrangement joins TRBV20-1 to TRBJ1-1, with no clear D. From germline, CDR1 is DFQATT and CDR2 SNEGSKA (reference sequence). The V and J ends lost 3 bases and 1 base respectively, with 6 bases between them. The CDR3 is made up of 12 amino acids. DNA of the CDR3: TGCAGTGCTAGTGGGCGGAACACTGAAGCTTTCTTT. Its protein is CSASGRNTEAFF.

This sequence joins TRBV30 and TRBJ2-3; D possibly matches TRBD1 or TRBD2 (5 bases each). The CDR3 sequence is 12 residues long. Germline assignment: CDR1 GTSNPN and CDR2 SVGIG (reference sequence). The ends were cut back, 7 bases at V and 5 bases at J, with 13 bases in the middle. The CDR3 DNA is TGTGCCTCCAGAATTGGGGGAGATACGCAGTATTTT. Its translation is CASRIGGDTQYF.

V gene TRBV11-2 combines with J gene TRBJ2-1; 10 bases map to TRBD2. Germline-derived CDR1 and CDR2 are SGHAT and FQNNGV. This CDR3 has 15 residues. V was clipped by 4 bases and J by 7 bases; unmatched bases: 7. DNA for the CDR3: TGTGCCAGCAGCTCCGGGACTAGCGAGGTTAATGAGCAGTTCTTC. This gives the protein CASSSGTSEVNEQFF.

This sequence joins TRBV4-1 and TRBJ1-1; D possibly corresponds to TRBD1 (5 bases). Deletions cut 1 base from V and 2 bases from J, with 14 bases between. CDR3 length: 16 amino acids. Germline CDR1 is MGHRA and CDR2 is YSYEKL. Written as DNA, the CDR3 is TGCGCCAGCAGCCAAGGCTTGGGGGGTGCAAACACTGAAGCTTTCTTT. Translation gives CASSQGLGGANTEAFF.

The rearrangement joins TRBV19 to TRBJ2-7; 9 nucleotides agree with TRBD2. This CDR3 region has 13 residues. The germline gives CDR1 LNHDA, CDR2 SQIVND (reference sequence). With 4 bases clipped from V and 2 bases from J, the junction kept 0 bases outside the gene matches. CDR3 sequence: CASSSGRAYEQYF. The CDR3 DNA follows: TGTGCCAGTAGTAGCGGGAGGGCCTACGAGCAGTACTTC. Variable domain in full (rest from reference TRBV19 and TRBJ2-7): DGGITQSPKYLFRKEGQNVTLSCEQNLNHDAMYWYRQDPGQGLRLIYYSQIVNDFQKGDIAEGYSVSREKKESFPLTVTSAQKNPTAFYLCASSSGRAYEQYFGPGTRLTVT.

The V call is TRBV7-8, the J call TRBJ2-3; TRBD2 is a possible D gene (7 bases). The ends were cut back, 1 base at V and 1 base at J, with 12 bases in the middle. Germline CDR1 reads SGHVS; CDR2 reads FQNEAQ. CDR3 length: 16 residues. The CDR3 region has the DNA TGTGCCAGCAGCTTAGGAGCGGGACACGGCACAGATACGCAGTATTTT. This sequence encodes CASSLGAGHGTDTQYF.

The genes are TRBV19 and TRBJ1-5; the D is unclear. The CDR3 runs to 12 residues. Germline V gene data show CDR1 as LNHDA and CDR2 as SQIVND (reference sequence). V lost 3 bases and J 10 bases, leaving 10 bases between the germline ends. CDR3 in amino acids: CASSMTRSPQHF. The DNA for the CDR3 is TGTGCCAGTAGTATGACCCGGTCACCCCAGCATTTT.

The genes are TRBV28 and TRBJ1-4, with TRBD1 matching 10 bases. The V and J ends lost 4 bases and 7 bases, in that order; junction bases with no gene match: 6. Germline V CDR1 and CDR2: MDHEN, SYDVKM. The CDR3 extends over 15 amino acids. CDR3 sequence reads: CASSSSDRGREKLFF. CDR3 DNA: TGTGCCAGCAGTTCCTCCGACAGGGGGCGTGAAAAACTGTTTTTT.

The chain carries TRBV7-3 and TRBJ1-2, with D possibly TRBD1 on 6 matching bases. The CDR3 spans 14 residues. The V end was cut by 5 bases, the J end by 3 bases, with 13 bases between. The germline V gene encodes CDR1 SGHTA and CDR2 FQGTGA. CDR3 in amino acids: CASSPNREDYGYTF. The CDR3 DNA is TGTGCCAGCAGCCCCAACAGGGAGGACTATGGCTACACCTTC.